Given below is one T cell receptor (beta chain) in context. Its specificity is unknown. The data are from a study of T cells in Graves' hyperthyroidism and ophthalmopathy. Exclusion of a patient resulted from uncontrolled infection, other autoimmune disease, pregnancy or lactation. What was amplified from RNA transcripts were TCR beta CDR3 regions. When the TCR CDR3 underwent first-round RT-PCR, the HTBI primer set was used. TCRdb re-analysed the multiplex PCR reads in MiXCR, keeping a single row per CDR3 protein. The sample holds about 570,000 distinct CDR3 sequences, about 43% seen once. The germline V and J ends were trimmed by 7 bases and 1 base, with 22 bases remaining between them. The length of the CDR3 is 17 residues. CDR1 is SNHLY and CDR2 is FYNNEI in the germline V gene. Findings and limits, study-wide: In blood, most of the thyroid clonotypes expanded above 0.001 were also present. Ophthalmopathy stood apart from stable hyperthyroidism in a 13 V-J model.

This chain joins TRBV2 and TRBJ1-2; D perhaps matches TRBD1 (5 bases). Sequenced input: peripheral blood or thyroid tissue (not recorded which). This TCR was recovered from an adult woman with Graves' disease, either hyperthyroidism or ophthalmopathy (not recorded which). The CDR3 nucleotides are TGTGCCAGCAACCCGCAGGGCCGTCAACAGGTTAACTATGGCTACACCTTC. Translated, it gives CASNPQGRQQVNYGYTF. Filled out from reference TRBV2 and TRBJ1-2, the complete variable domain reads EPEVTQTPSHQVTQMGQEVILRCVPISNHLYFYWYRQILGQKVEFLVSFYNNEISEKSEIFDDQFSVERPDGSNFTLKIRSTKLEDSAMYFCASNPQGRQQVNYGYTFGSGTRLTVV.